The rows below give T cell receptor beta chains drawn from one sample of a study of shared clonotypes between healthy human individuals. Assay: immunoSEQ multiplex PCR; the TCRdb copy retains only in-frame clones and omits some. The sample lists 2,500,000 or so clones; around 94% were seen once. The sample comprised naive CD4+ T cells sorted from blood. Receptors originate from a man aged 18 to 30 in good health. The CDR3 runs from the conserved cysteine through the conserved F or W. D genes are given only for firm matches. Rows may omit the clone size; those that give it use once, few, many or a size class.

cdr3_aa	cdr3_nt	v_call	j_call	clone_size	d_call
CASSVAAGTGKYNEQFF	TGTGCCAGCAGCGTAGCTGCGGGGACAGGGAAGTATAATGAGCAGTTCTTC	TRBV9	TRBJ2-1	once	TRBD1
CASSPRTSGFSYEQYF	TGCGCCAGCAGTCCTAGGACTAGCGGGTTTTCCTACGAGCAGTACTTC	TRBV4-1	TRBJ2-7	NA	TRBD2
CASSAGGHLNTEAFF	TGTGCCAGCAGCGCAGGAGGTCACTTGAACACTGAAGCTTTCTTT	TRBV9	TRBJ1-1	few	NA
CASSPRTEVHTDTQYF	TGTGCCAGCAGCCCTAGGACGGAGGTACACACAGATACGCAGTATTTT	TRBV9	TRBJ2-3	once	NA
CASSFPGSQETQYF	TGTGCCAGCAGTTTCCCGGGGAGCCAAGAGACCCAGTACTTC	TRBV28	TRBJ2-5	NA	NA
CASHGLAGVPDTQYF	TGCGCCAGTCACGGACTAGCGGGAGTTCCAGATACGCAGTATTTT	TRBV5-1	TRBJ2-3	NA	TRBD2
CASSRNSGEQFF	TGTGCCAGCAGCCGCAATAGCGGAGAGCAGTTCTTC	TRBV7-9	TRBJ2-1	NA	NA
CASSERTGIAKNIQYF	TGTGCCAGTAGTGAGCGGACAGGGATAGCCAAAAACATTCAGTACTTC	TRBV19	TRBJ2-4	NA	TRBD1
CASSYSRQGIQPQHF	TGTGCCAGCAGTTACTCGAGGCAGGGAATTCAGCCCCAGCATTTT	TRBV6-6	TRBJ1-5	NA	NA
CASSQQTSGRNGANVLTF	TGCGCCAGCAGTCAGCAAACTAGCGGGAGGAACGGGGCCAACGTCCTGACTTTC	TRBV23-1	TRBJ2-6	NA	TRBD2
CASSGTEQETQYF	TGTGCCAGTAGTGGAACGGAACAAGAGACCCAGTACTTC	TRBV19	TRBJ2-5	NA	NA
CASSFSGPIQETQYF	TGTGCCAGCAGCTTCTCGGGGCCTATCCAAGAGACCCAGTACTTC	TRBV28	TRBJ2-5	NA	NA
CASSRSGTVETQYF	TGTGCCAGTAGTAGATCCGGGACTGTAGAGACCCAGTACTTC	TRBV19	TRBJ2-5	NA	NA
CASSPAGGRDYEQYF	TGCGCCAGCAGCCCCGCTGGGGGCAGGGACTACGAGCAGTACTTC	TRBV5-1	TRBJ2-7	NA	NA
CASSPGTTTDTQYF	TGCGCCAGCAGCCCCGGGACTACCACAGATACGCAGTATTTT	TRBV5-1	TRBJ2-3	once	TRBD2
CASSDTGRETQYF	TGTGCCAGCAGTGACACAGGGCGGGAGACCCAGTACTTC	TRBV2	TRBJ2-5	NA	NA
CASSLPGTGNTEAFF	TGTGCCAGCAGCCTGCCAGGGACAGGGAACACTGAAGCTTTCTTT	TRBV5-6	TRBJ1-1	NA	TRBD1
CASSLASGRGGGELFF	TGTGCTAGCAGCTTGGCTAGCGGGAGGGGCGGCGGGGAGCTGTTTTTT	TRBV7-7	TRBJ2-2	NA	TRBD2
CASRTGYPSYEQYF	TGTGCCAGCAGGACAGGTTATCCCTCCTACGAGCAGTACTTC	TRBV6-1	TRBJ2-7	NA	NA
CAWSDRGHGEKLFF	TGTGCCTGGAGTGATAGGGGGCACGGTGAAAAACTGTTTTTT	TRBV30	TRBJ1-4	once	TRBD1
CASSVANSPLHF	TGTGCCAGCAGCGTAGCCAATTCACCCCTCCACTTT	TRBV9	TRBJ1-6	NA	NA
CACATGTGNTGELFF	TGTGCCTGCGCCACCGGGACAGGGAACACCGGGGAGCTGTTTTTT	TRBV30	TRBJ2-2	NA	TRBD1
CASSPRTGAATNYGYTF	TGTGCCAGCAGCCCCCGGACAGGGGCTGCAACGAACTATGGCTACACCTTC	TRBV5-5	TRBJ1-2	once	TRBD1
CASSSRGRLADTQYF	TGTGCCAGCAGTTCCCGGGGGCGATTGGCAGATACGCAGTATTTT	TRBV25-1	TRBJ2-3	NA	NA
CASSKGRGGRQYF	TGTGCCAGCAGTAAGGGACGGGGGGGACGGCAGTACTTC	TRBV6-5	TRBJ2-7	NA	TRBD2
CASSPQGQEQFF	TGTGCCAGTAGTCCTCAAGGACAGGAGCAGTTCTTC	TRBV19	TRBJ2-1	NA	NA
CATGLGGQTYEQYF	TGTGCCACCGGACTGGGGGGTCAAACCTACGAGCAGTACTTC	TRBV6-5	TRBJ2-7	NA	NA
CASSLGGGSYNEQFF	TGCGCCAGCAGCTTAGGCGGCGGCTCCTACAATGAGCAGTTCTTC	TRBV5-1	TRBJ2-1	NA	NA